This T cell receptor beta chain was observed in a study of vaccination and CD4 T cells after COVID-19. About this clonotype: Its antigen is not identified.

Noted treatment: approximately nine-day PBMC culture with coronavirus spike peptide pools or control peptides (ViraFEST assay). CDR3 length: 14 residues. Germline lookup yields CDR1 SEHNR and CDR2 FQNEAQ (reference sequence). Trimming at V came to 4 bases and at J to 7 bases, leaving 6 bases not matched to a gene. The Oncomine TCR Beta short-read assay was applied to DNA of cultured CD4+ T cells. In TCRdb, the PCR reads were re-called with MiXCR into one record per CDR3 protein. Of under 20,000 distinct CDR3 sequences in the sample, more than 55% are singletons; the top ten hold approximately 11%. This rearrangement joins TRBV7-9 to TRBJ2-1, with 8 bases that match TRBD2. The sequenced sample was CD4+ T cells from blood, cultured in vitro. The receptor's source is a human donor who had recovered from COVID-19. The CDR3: CASSSAGAGNEQFF. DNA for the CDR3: TGTGCCAGCAGCTCAGCGGGAGCAGGGAATGAGCAGTTCTTC.